The 27 T cell receptor beta chains given below trace back to one sample, sequenced in a study of shared clonotypes between healthy human individuals. Some clones are missing from TCRdb's copy, which holds only in-frame ones; the method was immunoSEQ multiplex PCR. This repertoire shows some 2,000,000 clones, approximately 96% found once; its top ten account for around 0.13%. The sample consisted of naive CD4+ T cells sorted from blood. Indicated subset: CD45RA+ positively selected. All receptors derive from a man younger than 35 in good health.

This sequence joins TRBV5-6 and TRBJ2-7, with unresolved D. Per germline, CDR1 SGHDT and CDR2 YYEEEE. The CDR3 has 13 amino acids. V dropped 2 bases and J dropped 3 bases, with 9 bases sitting between them. CDR3 nucleotides: TGTGCCAGCAGCTTAGAAACAGACTACGAGCAGTACTTC. Translation: CASSLETDYEQYF.

This chain links TRBV6-1 with TRBJ1-6; a possible D gene is TRBD1 (6 bases). This CDR3 comprises 12 residues. The germline V and J ends were trimmed by 7 bases and 6 bases, with 7 bases remaining between them. The germline CDR1 and CDR2 sequences are MNHNS and SASEGT. The CDR3 loop is CASNRVNSPLHF. CDR3 nucleotide sequence: TGTGCCAGCAACAGGGTTAATTCACCCCTCCACTTT.

This chain uses TRBV5-1 with TRBJ2-1, with TRBD2 identical over 12 bases. The CDR3 has 18 residues. V dropped 0 bases and J dropped 7; count of bases not matched to a gene: 11. The germline gives CDR1 SGHRS, CDR2 YFSETQ. CDR3 residues: CASSLEVVASGRGNEQFF. The CDR3 bases are TGCGCCAGCAGCTTGGAAGTTGTCGCTAGCGGGAGGGGTAATGAGCAGTTCTTC.

This clone was observed a few times. The V gene is TRBV9, the J gene TRBJ1-6, with D possibly being TRBD1 (5 bases). The V gene lost 0 bases and the J gene lost 10 bases, with 11 bases spanning the gap. Germline V gene lookup returns CDR1 SGDLS and CDR2 YYNGEE. The CDR3 is 14 amino acids. The DNA for the CDR3 is TGTGCCAGCAGCGTAGGCCCGGGGGAATCACCCCTCCACTTT. Its translation: CASSVGPGESPLHF.

This chain uses TRBV28 with TRBJ1-3; a possible D gene is TRBD1 (5 bases). Germline CDR1 reads MDHEN; CDR2 reads SYDVKM. V lost 5 bases to trimming and J lost 1 base, with 18 bases between them. This CDR3 is 17 amino acids long. The CDR3 sequence: CASSAGGTPHSGNTIYF. CDR3 sequence (DNA): TGTGCCAGCAGTGCCGGGGGTACACCGCATTCTGGAAACACCATATATTTT.

This chain connects TRBV10-2 to TRBJ2-7; TRBD2 aligns across 14 bases. The CDR3 contains 20 residues. Trimming cost V 4 bases and J 2 bases; bases outside gene matches: 16. CDR1 and CDR2 from the germline V gene are WSHSY and SAAADI. CDR3 protein: CASSGRQPGLAGDPTYEQYF. The CDR3 DNA follows: TGCGCCAGCAGTGGGCGTCAACCGGGACTAGCGGGAGACCCGACCTACGAGCAGTACTTC.

This chain connects TRBV5-4 to TRBJ2-5, with D unclear. The germline V gene encodes CDR1 SGHNT and CDR2 YYREEE (reference sequence). Trimming stripped 0 bases from V and 5 bases from J, with 11 bases between. The CDR3 runs 14 residues. The CDR3 bases are TGTGCCAGCAGCTTGGGAATGCCCTCGGAGACCCAGTACTTC. Protein product: CASSLGMPSETQYF. Combining the CDR3 with reference TRBV5-4 and TRBJ2-5 gives the whole variable domain ETGVTQSPTHLIKTRGQQVTLRCSSQSGHNTVSWYQQALGQGPQFIFQYYREEENGRGNFPPRFSGLQFPNYSSELNVNALELDDSALYLCASSLGMPSETQYFGPGTRLLVL.

V gene TRBV5-1 combines with J gene TRBJ2-3; 12 bases map to TRBD2. The CDR3 is 16 amino acids. J was trimmed by 6 bases and V by 2 bases; bases with no gene match: 7. Germline CDR1 reads SGHRS; CDR2 reads YFSETQ. Here the CDR3 reads CASSFTSGGPGDTQYF. CDR3 nucleotide sequence: TGCGCCAGCAGCTTTACTAGCGGGGGGCCGGGGGATACGCAGTATTTT. Variable domain in full (rest from reference TRBV5-1 and TRBJ2-3): KAGVTQTPRYLIKTRGQQVTLSCSPISGHRSVSWYQQTPGQGLQFLFEYFSETQRNKGNFPGRFSGRQFSNSRSEMNVSTLELGDSALYLCASSFTSGGPGDTQYFGPGTRLTVL.

Note on this clone: Other nucleotide sequences in the sample specify the same CDR3. The rearrangement links TRBV5-1 to TRBJ1-1; D not resolved. This CDR3 is 14 amino acids long. The ends were cut back, 0 bases at V and 0 bases at J, with 6 bases in the middle. Germline assignment: CDR1 SGHRS and CDR2 YFSETQ. The CDR3 DNA reads as TGCGCCAGCAGCTTGGCTAACATGAACACTGAAGCTTTCTTT. Translated, it gives CASSLANMNTEAFF.

V gene TRBV10-3 combines with J gene TRBJ1-3; D possibly corresponds to TRBD1 (6 bases). The CDR3 has 17 amino acids. CDR1 is ENHRY and CDR2 is SYGVKD in the germline V gene. V was pared by 3 bases and J by 4 bases, with 19 bases between. The CDR3: CAISESQGLYAGNTIYF. The CDR3 coding sequence is TGTGCCATCAGTGAATCCCAGGGGCTCTATGCCGGAAACACCATATATTTT.

This clone has only one observation. This chain connects TRBV5-1 to TRBJ2-3; TRBD2 agrees at 10 bases. Germline V gives CDR1 SGHRS, CDR2 YFSETQ. V lost 0 bases and J lost 2; bases outside the gene matches: 3. This CDR3 contains 16 residues. CDR3 sequence: CASSLALAGFTDTQYF. Here the CDR3 DNA reads TGCGCCAGCAGCTTGGCACTAGCGGGGTTCACAGATACGCAGTATTTT.

This clone appeared once. CDR3 sequence reads: CASSRIAGRFETQYF. The CDR3 DNA sequence: TGTGCCAGCAGTAGGATAGCGGGGAGGTTCGAGACCCAGTACTTC. V and J are TRBV7-2 and TRBJ2-5; TRBD2 matches 8 bases. There are 15 residues in the CDR3. Germline V gene lookup returns CDR1 SGHTA and CDR2 FQGNSA. V lost 6 bases, J lost 5 bases, and 11 bases stayed unmatched.

This chain connects TRBV5-1 to TRBJ2-2; D unclear. Germline V CDR1 and CDR2: SGHRS, YFSETQ. Deletions cut 6 bases from V and 2 bases from J, with 17 bases between. CDR3 length: 16 amino acids. The DNA of the CDR3 is TGCGCCAGCACCTCTTGGTCGCAGCTAAACACCGGGGAGCTGTTTTTT. Protein product: CASTSWSQLNTGELFF.

This clone was counted a single time. This chain joins TRBV7-9 and TRBJ2-5; 14 bases are shared with TRBD2. CDR3 size: 16 residues. J gave up 3 bases and V 4 bases, and 4 bases lay outside the gene matches. CDR1 is SEHNR and CDR2 is FQNEAQ in the germline V gene (reference sequence). The DNA of the CDR3 is TGTGCCAGCAGCTCCCCGGGACTAGCGGGAGAAGAGACCCAGTACTTC. Protein: CASSSPGLAGEETQYF.

This clone was detected once. This sequence joins TRBV28 and TRBJ2-3; perhaps TRBD2 as D (6 bases). Trimming stripped 5 bases from V and 0 bases from J, with 12 bases between. The CDR3 has 15 residues. Germline V lookup: CDR1 MDHEN, CDR2 SYDVKM. CDR3 protein: CASSLRDWSTDTQYF. CDR3 nucleotide sequence: TGTGCCAGCAGTCTCCGGGACTGGAGCACAGATACGCAGTATTTT.

The chain recombines TRBV7-8 with TRBJ2-1, with 11 nucleotides matching TRBD1. Germline loops: CDR1 SGHVS, CDR2 FQNEAQ. CDR3 size: 17 residues. With V trimmed by 6 bases and J by 6 bases, 13 bases remained unmatched. The CDR3 reads CASRYGQGAISVNEQFF. The CDR3 DNA reads as TGTGCCAGCAGATACGGACAGGGGGCGATATCCGTCAATGAGCAGTTCTTC.

This chain links TRBV2 with TRBJ2-5; TRBD2 aligns across 8 bases. CDR1 and CDR2 from the germline V gene are SNHLY and FYNNEI. V was clipped by 7 bases and J by 0 bases; unmatched bases: 4. CDR3 length: 14 amino acids. The CDR3 here is CASTGGQNQETQYF. The CDR3 DNA sequence: TGTGCCAGCACGGGGGGGCAGAACCAAGAGACCCAGTACTTC.

In this sample, this clone turned up once. Other DNA sequences of this sample code for an identical CDR3. The chain couples TRBV9 to TRBJ2-3; 10 positions agree with TRBD2. The germline V gene encodes CDR1 SGDLS and CDR2 YYNGEE. The trim removed 0 bases at V and 4 bases at J, leaving 5 bases unmatched. The CDR3 length is 16 residues. Here the CDR3 DNA reads TGTGCCAGCAGCGTAGAAGCGGGAGGGCCGTCAGATACGCAGTATTTT. Its protein product is CASSVEAGGPSDTQYF.

V gene TRBV18 combines with J gene TRBJ1-2, with unresolved D. CDR3 length: 16 residues. Trimming took 0 bases from V and 8 from J, leaving 19 bases between them. Germline V lookup: CDR1 KGHSH, CDR2 LQKENI. In nucleotides, the CDR3 is TGTGCCAGCTCACCACCGGATGGACGTCCGCTGAGAGGCTACACCTTC. It is translated as CASSPPDGRPLRGYTF.

The chain couples TRBV6-6 to TRBJ1-1, with a weak D call TRBD1 (6 bases). The V end lost 5 bases, the J end lost 0 bases, and 16 bases lay between the germline ends. CDR1 and CDR2 (germline): MNHNY, SVGAGI (reference sequence). The CDR3 is 16 residues long. CDR3 DNA sequence: TGTGCCAGCAGTACGGGACCAGGGGTTTTGAACACTGAAGCTTTCTTT. Protein sequence: CASSTGPGVLNTEAFF.

This rearrangement joins TRBV30 to TRBJ2-3; D is ambiguous. CDR1 GTSNPN and CDR2 SVGIG come from the germline V gene (reference sequence). This CDR3 has 12 amino acids. V was trimmed by 2 bases and J by 6 bases, leaving 9 bases between them. CDR3 region: CAWSSRWDTQYF. CDR3 in DNA: TGTGCCTGGAGTTCTCGCTGGGATACGCAGTATTTT.

The chain joins TRBV5-1 to TRBJ1-2; a possible D gene is TRBD1 (5 bases). This CDR3 region has 15 residues. Germline loops: CDR1 SGHRS, CDR2 YFSETQ. Trimming pared 0 bases from V and 0 bases from J, leaving 9 bases between. The CDR3 nucleotides read TGCGCCAGCAGCTTGGGGGACGGGCCTAACTATGGCTACACCTTC. Protein product: CASSLGDGPNYGYTF.

The rearrangement links TRBV19 to TRBJ1-4; 9 bases fit TRBD1. Per germline, CDR1 LNHDA and CDR2 SQIVND (reference sequence). This CDR3 is 15 amino acids long. With V trimmed by 4 bases and J by 8 bases, 8 bases remained unmatched. The CDR3 DNA follows: TGTGCCAGTAGTAGCCGGACAGGGGTCTCGGAAAAACTGTTTTTT. Its translation is CASSSRTGVSEKLFF.

The rearrangement joins TRBV29-1 to TRBJ2-7; 7 bases align to TRBD2. Germline CDR1 and CDR2: SQVTM and ANQGSEA. This CDR3 is built from 17 residues. V was pared by 8 bases and J by 6 bases, with 25 bases of the junction left unmatched. The CDR3 sequence: CSPKVSFRWTRRSEQYF. DNA for the CDR3: TGCAGCCCCAAGGTCTCTTTCCGCTGGACTAGGCGATCCGAGCAGTACTTC.

Of note for this clone: This sample also contains other DNA sequences that code for the same CDR3. The J gene is TRBJ1-4, the V gene TRBV30; 7 bases match TRBD1. CDR3 length: 13 residues. The J segment lost 7 bases and the V segment lost 1 base, leaving 3 bases of the junction unmatched. Germline-derived CDR1 and CDR2 are GTSNPN and SVGIG (reference sequence). DNA of the CDR3: TGTGCCTGGAGTGCAGGGGGGATTGAAAAACTGTTTTTT. Its translation is CAWSAGGIEKLFF.

As regards this clone: Distinct nucleotide sequences in the sample also encode this CDR3. This chain uses TRBV7-2 with TRBJ2-3, with unresolved D. The V end was cut by 5 bases, the J end by 2 bases, with 8 bases between. The germline V gene encodes CDR1 SGHTA and CDR2 FQGNSA. This CDR3 has 13 amino acids. Here the CDR3 reads CASSPRPTDTQYF. CDR3 nucleotide sequence: TGTGCCAGCAGCCCACGCCCCACAGATACGCAGTATTTT.

The V and J genes are TRBV14 and TRBJ1-3; D is unresolved. CDR1 and CDR2 (germline): SGHDN, FVKESK. The CDR3 is 14 residues long. Trimming cost V 2 bases and J 3 bases, with 8 bases left between them. The CDR3 region has the DNA TGTGCCAGCAGCCAAAACAGCCGTGGAAACACCATATATTTT. Translated: CASSQNSRGNTIYF.